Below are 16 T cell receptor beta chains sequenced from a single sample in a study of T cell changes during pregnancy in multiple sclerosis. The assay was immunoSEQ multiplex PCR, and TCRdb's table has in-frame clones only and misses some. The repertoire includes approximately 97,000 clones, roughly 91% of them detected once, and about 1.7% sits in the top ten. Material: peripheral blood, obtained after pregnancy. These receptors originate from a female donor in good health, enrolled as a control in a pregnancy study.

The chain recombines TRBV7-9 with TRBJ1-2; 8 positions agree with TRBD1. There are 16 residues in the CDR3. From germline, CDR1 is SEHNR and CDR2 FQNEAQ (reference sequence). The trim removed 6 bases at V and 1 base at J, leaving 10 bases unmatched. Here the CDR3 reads CASRGRVGQGNYGYTF. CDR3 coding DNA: TGTGCCAGCAGGGGCCGAGTCGGACAGGGTAACTATGGCTACACCTTC.

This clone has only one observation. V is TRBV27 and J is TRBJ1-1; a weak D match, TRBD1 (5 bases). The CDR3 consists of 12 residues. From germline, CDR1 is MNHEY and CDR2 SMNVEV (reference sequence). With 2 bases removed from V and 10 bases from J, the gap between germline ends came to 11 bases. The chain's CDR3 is CASSLRGVTAFF. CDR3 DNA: TGTGCCAGCAGTTTACGGGGGGTTACAGCTTTCTTT.

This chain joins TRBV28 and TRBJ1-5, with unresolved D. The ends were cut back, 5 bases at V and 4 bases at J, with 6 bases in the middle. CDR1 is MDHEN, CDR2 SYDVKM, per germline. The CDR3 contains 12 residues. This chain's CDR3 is CASSLLNQPQHF. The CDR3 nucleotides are TGTGCCAGCAGTCTCTTAAATCAGCCCCAGCATTTT.

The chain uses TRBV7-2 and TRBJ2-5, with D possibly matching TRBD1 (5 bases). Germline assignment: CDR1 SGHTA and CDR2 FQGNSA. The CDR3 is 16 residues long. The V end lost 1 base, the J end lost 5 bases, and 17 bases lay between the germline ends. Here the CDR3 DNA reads TGTGCCAGCAGCTTAGTCAGGGATTTGGGTTGGGAGACCCAGTACTTC. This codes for CASSLVRDLGWETQYF.

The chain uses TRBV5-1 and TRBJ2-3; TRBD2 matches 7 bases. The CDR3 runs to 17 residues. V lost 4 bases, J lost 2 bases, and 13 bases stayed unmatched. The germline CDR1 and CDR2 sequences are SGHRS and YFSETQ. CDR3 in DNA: TGCGCCAGCAGCCGGGGCCGGCCTAGCGGATCCACAGATACGCAGTATTTT. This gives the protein CASSRGRPSGSTDTQYF.

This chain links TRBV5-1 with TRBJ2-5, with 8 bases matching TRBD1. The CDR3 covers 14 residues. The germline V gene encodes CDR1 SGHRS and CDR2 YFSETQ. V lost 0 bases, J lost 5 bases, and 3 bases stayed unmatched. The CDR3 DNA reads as TGCGCCAGCAGCTTGGGGACAGGGCAGGAGACCCAGTACTTC. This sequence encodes CASSLGTGQETQYF.

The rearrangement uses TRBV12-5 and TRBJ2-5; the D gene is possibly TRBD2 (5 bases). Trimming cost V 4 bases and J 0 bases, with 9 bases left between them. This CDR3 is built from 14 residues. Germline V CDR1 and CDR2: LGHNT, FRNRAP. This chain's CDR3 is CASGSSGYQETQYF. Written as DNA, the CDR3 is TGTGCTAGTGGTTCCTCGGGGTACCAAGAGACCCAGTACTTC.

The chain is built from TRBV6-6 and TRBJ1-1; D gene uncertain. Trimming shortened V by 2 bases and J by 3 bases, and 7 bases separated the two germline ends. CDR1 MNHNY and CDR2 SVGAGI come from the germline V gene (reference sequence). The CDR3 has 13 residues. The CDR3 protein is CASSYGGDTEAFF. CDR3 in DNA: TGTGCCAGCAGTTACGGCGGAGACACTGAAGCTTTCTTT.

The CDR3 DNA follows: TGTGCCAGCGAGGGGACAGGAGAAATCTACGAGCAGTACTTC. It codes for CASEGTGEIYEQYF. This chain joins TRBV2 and TRBJ2-7; 8 nucleotides match TRBD1. Per germline, CDR1 SNHLY and CDR2 FYNNEI. The CDR3 has 14 residues. The ends lost 8 bases at V and 3 bases at J; junction bases unmatched: 9.

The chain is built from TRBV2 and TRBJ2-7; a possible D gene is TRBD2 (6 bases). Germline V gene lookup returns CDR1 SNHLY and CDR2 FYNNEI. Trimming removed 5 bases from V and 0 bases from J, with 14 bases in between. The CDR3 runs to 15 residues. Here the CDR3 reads CASSFRTTSSYEQYF. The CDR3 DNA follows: TGTGCCAGCAGTTTCCGGACTACGAGCTCCTACGAGCAGTACTTC.

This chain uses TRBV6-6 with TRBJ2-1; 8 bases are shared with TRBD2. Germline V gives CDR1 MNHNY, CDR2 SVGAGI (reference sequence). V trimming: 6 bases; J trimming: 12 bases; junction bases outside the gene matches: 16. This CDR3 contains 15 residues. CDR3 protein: CASSMGLDVWFRQFF. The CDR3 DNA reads TGTGCCAGCAGCATGGGACTAGATGTATGGTTTCGGCAGTTCTTC.

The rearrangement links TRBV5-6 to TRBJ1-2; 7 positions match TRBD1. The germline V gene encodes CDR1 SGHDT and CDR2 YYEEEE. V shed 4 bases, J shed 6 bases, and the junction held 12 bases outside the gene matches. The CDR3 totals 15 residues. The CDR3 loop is CASSVRDRNIHGYTF. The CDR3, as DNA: TGTGCCAGCAGCGTCCGGGACAGAAATATACATGGCTACACCTTC. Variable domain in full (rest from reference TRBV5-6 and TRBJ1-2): DAGVTQSPTHLIKTRGQQVTLRCSPKSGHDTVSWYQQALGQGPQFIFQYYEEEERQRGNFPDRFSGHQFPNYSSELNVNALLLGDSALYLCASSVRDRNIHGYTFGSGTRLTVV.

Here the CDR3 DNA reads TGTGCCAGCAGTGAGGTTGGGGCCACCGGGAACACTGAAGCTTTCTTT. It specifies CASSEVGATGNTEAFF. The chain joins TRBV6-1 to TRBJ1-1; weak D call: TRBD1 (5 bases). The V end was cut by 3 bases, the J end by 1 base, with 15 bases between. Germline V CDR1 and CDR2: MNHNS, SASEGT. This CDR3 contains 16 residues.

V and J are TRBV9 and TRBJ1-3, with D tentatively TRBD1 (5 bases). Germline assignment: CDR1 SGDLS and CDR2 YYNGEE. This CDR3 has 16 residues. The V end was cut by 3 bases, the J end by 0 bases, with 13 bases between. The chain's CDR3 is CASSALRGVSGNTIYF. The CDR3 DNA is TGTGCCAGCAGCGCCCTTCGGGGGGTCTCTGGAAACACCATATATTTT.

The CDR3 is CASSPFRGRTDTQYF. CDR3 bases: TGTGCCAGCAGCCCCTTTAGGGGAAGGACAGATACGCAGTATTTT. J is TRBJ2-3 and V is TRBV7-6; weak D call: TRBD1 (5 bases). The CDR3 totals 15 residues. CDR1 is SGHVS and CDR2 is FNYEAQ in the germline V gene. Between the trimmed V and J ends, which lost 5 bases and 3 bases, there was a span of 15 bases.

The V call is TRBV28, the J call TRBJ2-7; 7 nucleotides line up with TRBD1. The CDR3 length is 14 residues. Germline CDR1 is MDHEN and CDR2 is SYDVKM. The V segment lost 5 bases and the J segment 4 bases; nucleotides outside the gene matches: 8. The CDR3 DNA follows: TGTGCCAGCAGTCTAGGGTCAGGGGGTTACGAGCAGTACTTC. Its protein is CASSLGSGGYEQYF.